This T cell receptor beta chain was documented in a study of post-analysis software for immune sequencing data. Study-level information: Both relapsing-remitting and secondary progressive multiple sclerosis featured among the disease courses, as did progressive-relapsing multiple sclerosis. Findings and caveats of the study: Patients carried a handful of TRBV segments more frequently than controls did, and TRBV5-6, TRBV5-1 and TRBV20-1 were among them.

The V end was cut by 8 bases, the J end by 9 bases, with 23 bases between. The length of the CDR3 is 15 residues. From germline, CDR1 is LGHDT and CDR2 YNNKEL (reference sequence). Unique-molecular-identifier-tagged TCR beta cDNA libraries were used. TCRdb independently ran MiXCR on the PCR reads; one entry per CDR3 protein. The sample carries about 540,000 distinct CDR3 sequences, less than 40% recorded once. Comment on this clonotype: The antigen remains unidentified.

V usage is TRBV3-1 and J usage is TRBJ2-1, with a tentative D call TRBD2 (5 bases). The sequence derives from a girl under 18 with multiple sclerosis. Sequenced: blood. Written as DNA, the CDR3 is TGTGCCAGCGGAGGAATCGGTTTTGGGAACGCTGAGCAGTTCTTC. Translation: CASGGIGFGNAEQFF.